The 32 T cell receptor beta chains given below trace back to one sample, sequenced in a study of T cell changes during pregnancy in multiple sclerosis. Assay: immunoSEQ multiplex PCR; the TCRdb copy retains only in-frame clones and omits some. Here the sample spans about 100,000 clones, approximately 93% being singletons. The starting material was peripheral blood, obtained after pregnancy. The receptors stem from a female donor with multiple sclerosis, enrolled in a pregnancy study.

The rearrangement joins TRBV18 to TRBJ1-2; TRBD1 agrees at 10 bases. The length of the CDR3 is 14 residues. V dropped 2 bases and J dropped 4; count of bases not matched to a gene: 1. CDR1 is KGHSH and CDR2 is LQKENI in the germline V gene. The CDR3 region has the DNA TGTGCCAGCTCACCATGGGACAGGGGCTATGGCTACACCTTC. Translated: CASSPWDRGYGYTF.

This rearrangement joins TRBV7-6 to TRBJ2-2; D may be TRBD1 (7 bases). The germline CDR1 and CDR2 sequences are SGHVS and FNYEAQ. The CDR3 is 19 residues long. V lost 1 base and J lost 3, with 21 bases in between. CDR3 sequence (DNA): TGTGCCAGCAGCTTAGTAGTTTGGCGGGACAGCTCCTACACCGGGGAGCTGTTTTTT. Amino acid sequence: CASSLVVWRDSSYTGELFF. The variable domain in full, completed from reference TRBV7-6 and TRBJ2-2, reads GAGVSQSPRYKVTKRGQDVALRCDPISGHVSLYWYRQALGQGPEFLTYFNYEAQQDKSGLPNDRFSAERPEGSISTLTIQRTEQRDSAMYRCASSLVVWRDSSYTGELFFGEGSRLTVL.

The J gene is TRBJ2-7, the V gene TRBV19; maybe TRBD2 (6 bases). The CDR3 loop spans 12 amino acids. The germline V and J ends were trimmed by 3 bases and 6 bases, with 9 bases remaining between them. Germline lookup yields CDR1 LNHDA and CDR2 SQIVND (reference sequence). CDR3 sequence reads: CASSISGLEQYF. The DNA for the CDR3 is TGTGCCAGTAGTATCTCGGGACTCGAGCAGTACTTC.

V usage is TRBV30 and J usage is TRBJ2-2, with D perhaps matching TRBD2 (6 bases). The CDR3 contains 15 residues. The V end lost 0 bases, the J end lost 6 bases, and 14 bases lay between the germline ends. The germline V gene has CDR1 GTSNPN and CDR2 SVGIG (reference sequence). The CDR3 region is CAWSVGLARAGELFF. The DNA for the CDR3 is TGTGCCTGGAGTGTAGGGCTAGCGCGTGCCGGGGAGCTGTTTTTT. Variable domain in full (rest from reference TRBV30 and TRBJ2-2): SQTIHQWPATLVQPVGSPLSLECTVEGTSNPNLYWYRQAAGRGLQLLFYSVGIGQISSEVPQNLSASRPQDRQFILSSKKLLLSDSGFYLCAWSVGLARAGELFFGEGSRLTVL.

This chain connects TRBV30 to TRBJ2-1; possibly TRBD2 for D (7 bases). The CDR3 consists of 15 residues. The germline V and J ends were trimmed by 3 bases and 0 bases, with 12 bases remaining between them. Germline assignment: CDR1 GTSNPN and CDR2 SVGIG (reference sequence). The CDR3 reads CAWRGGGGSYNEQFF. The CDR3 DNA is TGTGCCTGGAGGGGAGGGGGGGGCTCCTACAATGAGCAGTTCTTC.

V and J are TRBV7-9 and TRBJ2-7; TRBD2 is a possible D gene (5 bases). Trimming shortened V by 5 bases and J by 6 bases, and 17 bases separated the two germline ends. The length of the CDR3 is 14 residues. Germline V CDR1 and CDR2: SEHNR, FQNEAQ (reference sequence). The CDR3 nucleotides are TGTGCCAGCAGCCCCTCTTTGGAAAGCGGCGAGCAGTACTTC. Protein sequence: CASSPSLESGEQYF.

CDR3 protein: CASSPRGTGLTGELFF. CDR3 nucleotides: TGTGCCAGCTCACCACGTGGGACAGGGTTGACCGGGGAGCTGTTTTTT. The chain employs TRBV18 and TRBJ2-2; 9 nucleotides line up with TRBD1. This CDR3 is built from 16 residues. Per germline, CDR1 KGHSH and CDR2 LQKENI. V dropped 1 base and J dropped 5; count of bases not matched to a gene: 5.

V and J are TRBV30 and TRBJ2-3; TRBD1 agrees at 7 bases. The CDR3 totals 12 residues. The ends lost 0 bases at V and 9 bases at J; junction bases unmatched: 3. Germline values: CDR1 GTSNPN, CDR2 SVGIG (reference sequence). The CDR3 here is CAWSVQTGTQYF. In nucleotides, the CDR3 is TGTGCCTGGAGTGTACAGACAGGGACGCAGTATTTT.

This rearrangement joins TRBV27 to TRBJ2-3, with D uncertain. In germline, CDR1 is MNHEY, CDR2 SMNVEV (reference sequence). Trimming shortened V by 3 bases and J by 4 bases, and 5 bases separated the two germline ends. This CDR3 spans 12 amino acids. The CDR3 DNA sequence: TGTGCCAGCAGTTTTGGGCCAGATACGCAGTATTTT. Residues: CASSFGPDTQYF.

This rearrangement joins TRBV7-6 to TRBJ2-2; tentative D call: TRBD2 (6 bases). The ends were cut back, 11 bases at V and 0 bases at J, with 19 bases in the middle. Germline V gene data show CDR1 as SGHVS and CDR2 as FNYEAQ. The CDR3 spans 16 residues. CDR3 sequence reads: CASKWGGKANTGELFF. The DNA for the CDR3 is TGTGCCTCCAAGTGGGGCGGGAAGGCGAACACCGGGGAGCTGTTTTTT.

The V call is TRBV9, the J call TRBJ1-1; TRBD1 matches at 8 bases. Per the germline V gene, CDR1 is SGDLS and CDR2 is YYNGEE. The length of the CDR3 is 13 residues. V lost 4 bases to trimming and J lost 4 bases; unmatched junction nucleotides: 3. In DNA, the CDR3 is TGTGCCAGCAGCTTAACAGGGGGCACTGAAGCTTTCTTT. This translates into CASSLTGGTEAFF.

The chain has TRBV5-4 and TRBJ1-2, with 10 bases fitting TRBD1. V was pared by 3 bases and J by 7 bases, with 6 bases of the junction left unmatched. Germline CDR1 and CDR2: SGHNT and YYREEE (reference sequence). The CDR3 runs 14 residues. The CDR3 DNA follows: TGTGCCAGCAGCTGGGGACAGGGGCTAGGTGGCTACACCTTC. It encodes CASSWGQGLGGYTF.

This chain uses TRBV28 with TRBJ1-5; no clear D. This CDR3 spans 14 amino acids. Germline V CDR1 and CDR2: MDHEN, SYDVKM. The V end lost 2 bases, the J end lost 7 bases, and 12 bases lay between the germline ends. CDR3 protein: CASSLRAGGQPQHF. The CDR3 coding sequence is TGTGCCAGCAGTTTAAGGGCGGGCGGACAGCCCCAGCATTTT.

The chain recombines TRBV7-2 with TRBJ2-1; possible D gene TRBD2, 6 bases. The CDR3 spans 15 residues. The V gene lost 3 bases and the J gene lost 0 bases, with 9 bases spanning the gap. The germline V gene encodes CDR1 SGHTA and CDR2 FQGNSA. DNA for the CDR3: TGTGCCAGCAGCTTCCGGGGGAGCTCCTACAATGAGCAGTTCTTC. This translates into CASSFRGSSYNEQFF.

Worth noting for this clone: This same CDR3 is encoded by further DNA sequences in the sample. This chain connects TRBV4-1 to TRBJ1-2; the match to TRBD1 covers 10 bases. The CDR3 covers 15 residues. Trimming removed 1 base from V and 2 bases from J; junction bases left unmatched: 1. Per germline, CDR1 MGHRA and CDR2 YSYEKL. The CDR3 sequence is CASSQAGQGNYGYTF. The DNA for the CDR3 is TGCGCCAGCAGCCAAGCGGGACAGGGGAACTATGGCTACACCTTC.

V usage is TRBV11-3 and J usage is TRBJ2-2; D is unclear. V was clipped by 1 base and J by 8 bases, with 8 bases between them. The CDR3 is 13 amino acids. Germline V gives CDR1 SGHNT, CDR2 YENEEA. CDR3 in amino acids: CASSLVTGGELFF. Here the CDR3 DNA reads TGTGCCAGCAGCTTAGTCACGGGTGGGGAGCTGTTTTTT.

The chain joins TRBV7-2 to TRBJ1-5, with 7 bases that match TRBD1. Germline assignment: CDR1 SGHTA and CDR2 FQGNSA. The CDR3 length is 14 residues. V was pared by 5 bases and J by 5 bases, with 6 bases of the junction left unmatched. The CDR3 region has the DNA TGTGCCAGCAGCCAGACAGGGAGACATCAGCCCCAGCATTTT. Protein product: CASSQTGRHQPQHF.

The chain combines TRBV7-6 with TRBJ2-7, with D maybe TRBD1 (6 bases). V dropped 4 bases and J dropped 5 bases, with 12 bases sitting between them. This CDR3 comprises 13 residues. Looked up from germline, CDR1 is SGHVS and CDR2 is FNYEAQ. In DNA form, the CDR3 reads TGTGCCAGCAGCTCGACAGGTCTGAACGAGCAGTACTTC. Translating it yields CASSSTGLNEQYF.

The V call is TRBV7-2, the J call TRBJ2-3; D might be TRBD2 (6 bases). Germline V gene lookup returns CDR1 SGHTA and CDR2 FQGNSA. V was shortened by 0 bases and J by 8 bases, with 15 bases between the two germline ends. The CDR3 length is 15 residues. The DNA of the CDR3 is TGTGCCAGCAGCTTAGCGCGGGGAATAGCGCGTACGCAGTATTTT. It encodes CASSLARGIARTQYF.

The V call is TRBV13, the J call TRBJ2-1; 12 bases align to TRBD2. The CDR3 length is 15 residues. Germline loops: CDR1 PRHDT, CDR2 FYEKMQ (reference sequence). Trimming at V came to 5 bases and at J to 15 bases, leaving 14 bases not matched to a gene. CDR3 sequence (DNA): TGTGCCAGCAGCACAGGGGCTAGCGGGAGGGTCGGGCGGTTCTTC. Encoded protein: CASSTGASGRVGRFF.

The V and J genes are TRBV5-4 and TRBJ2-5; TRBD2 might be the D (6 bases). Per the germline V gene, CDR1 is SGHNT and CDR2 is YYREEE (reference sequence). The CDR3 sequence is 16 residues long. V was pared by 0 bases and J by 1 base, with 13 bases between. CDR3: CASSLEFSGGQETQYF. The CDR3 bases are TGTGCCAGCAGCTTGGAGTTTAGCGGAGGCCAAGAGACCCAGTACTTC.

The CDR3 bases are TGTGCCGCGGGAGAAAATGAGCAGTTCTTC. Protein sequence: CAAGENEQFF. This sequence joins TRBV5-8 and TRBJ2-1; TRBD2 agrees at 7 bases. The CDR3 has 10 amino acids. Trimming took 10 bases from V and 7 from J; bases not matched to a gene: 2. CDR1 and CDR2 from the germline V gene are SGHTS and YDEGEE.

The rearrangement joins TRBV29-1 to TRBJ2-1, with TRBD2 matching 10 bases. This CDR3 region has 15 residues. With 6 bases clipped from V and 7 bases from J, the junction kept 12 bases outside the gene matches. CDR1 and CDR2 (germline): SQVTM, ANQGSEA. Here the CDR3 reads CSVQRDSGRKNEQFF. The DNA of the CDR3 is TGCAGCGTCCAAAGGGATAGCGGGAGGAAAAATGAGCAGTTCTTC.

The CDR3 is CASSQTGGPGNEQFF. Here the CDR3 DNA reads TGTGCCAGCAGTCAAACAGGGGGGCCCGGGAATGAGCAGTTCTTC. The rearrangement links TRBV5-4 to TRBJ2-1; 8 nucleotides align to TRBD1. The V and J ends lost 5 bases and 7 bases, in that order; junction bases with no gene match: 11. Germline values: CDR1 SGHNT, CDR2 YYREEE (reference sequence). The CDR3 has 15 amino acids.

The chain carries TRBV5-4 and TRBJ2-7; possible D gene TRBD1, 5 bases. This CDR3 has 15 amino acids. V gave up 0 bases and J gave up 5 bases, with 15 bases separating them. The germline gives CDR1 SGHNT, CDR2 YYREEE (reference sequence). The CDR3 region is CASSLVPGPRDEQYF. The CDR3 DNA sequence: TGTGCCAGCAGCTTGGTCCCAGGGCCTAGGGACGAGCAGTACTTC.

V gene TRBV5-4 combines with J gene TRBJ2-7; TRBD2 is a possible D gene (6 bases). Trimming took 0 bases from V and 6 from J, leaving 10 bases between them. The CDR3 consists of 13 residues. Germline assignment: CDR1 SGHNT and CDR2 YYREEE (reference sequence). The CDR3 loop is CASSLERVREQYF. CDR3 in DNA: TGTGCCAGCAGCTTGGAGCGGGTTCGCGAGCAGTACTTC.

The chain couples TRBV27 to TRBJ2-5; TRBD1 aligns across 9 bases. The germline V gene has CDR1 MNHEY and CDR2 SMNVEV (reference sequence). The CDR3 spans 15 residues. V trimming: 6 bases; J trimming: 5 bases; junction bases outside the gene matches: 10. DNA of the CDR3: TGTGCCAGCAGCAGTGGACAGGGGATGGGGGAGACCCAGTACTTC. Its protein is CASSSGQGMGETQYF.

As regards this clone: The same CDR3 arises from other DNA sequences in this sample as well. The J gene is TRBJ2-7, the V gene TRBV27; perhaps TRBD1 as D (5 bases). Deletions cut 2 bases from V and 3 bases from J, with 8 bases between. Germline V gene lookup returns CDR1 MNHEY and CDR2 SMNVEV (reference sequence). The CDR3 length is 13 residues. CDR3 DNA: TGTGCCAGCAGTTTAAGGCAGGGCTACGAGCAGTACTTC. It specifies CASSLRQGYEQYF.

The chain employs TRBV19 and TRBJ2-7; TRBD1 matches at 10 bases. The CDR3 has 12 residues. Per germline, CDR1 LNHDA and CDR2 SQIVND (reference sequence). V lost 6 bases, J lost 6 bases, and 2 bases stayed unmatched. CDR3 sequence: CASRGTGVEQYF. The CDR3 DNA is TGTGCCAGTAGGGGGACAGGGGTCGAGCAGTACTTC.

The V gene is TRBV28, the J gene TRBJ2-7, with 12 nucleotides matching TRBD2. Germline lookup yields CDR1 MDHEN and CDR2 SYDVKM. V shed 6 bases, J shed 2 bases, and the junction held 8 bases outside the gene matches. The CDR3 sequence is 16 residues long. The CDR3 DNA follows: TGTGCCAGCAGAAGGAGACTAGCGGGGGACCCCTACGAGCAGTACTTC. It specifies CASRRRLAGDPYEQYF.

The chain uses TRBV7-2 and TRBJ2-7, with 8 bases lining up with TRBD2. The ends lost 3 bases at V and 2 bases at J; junction bases unmatched: 12. CDR3 length: 17 residues. Germline V gene lookup returns CDR1 SGHTA and CDR2 FQGNSA. CDR3 residues: CASSFGTRLPVPYEQYF. The CDR3 bases are TGTGCCAGCAGCTTCGGGACTAGGCTACCCGTACCCTACGAGCAGTACTTC.

This sequence joins TRBV9 and TRBJ2-3; tentatively, D is TRBD2 (6 bases). The CDR3 extends over 18 amino acids. Germline V lookup: CDR1 SGDLS, CDR2 YYNGEE. V was pared by 0 bases and J by 1 base, with 18 bases between. The DNA of the CDR3 is TGTGCCAGCAGCGTAGAGACTATAGCGGCCCGGGGCACAGATACGCAGTATTTT. Translated: CASSVETIAARGTDTQYF.